This T cell receptor (beta chain) was retrieved from a study of T cells expressing NK-cell markers (dated by TCRdb to 2018 to 2021). General notes on the study: In sorted CD3+CD56+NKG2C+, CD3+CD56+NKG2C- and CD3+CD56-NKG2C+ T-cell subsets from several donors, TCR beta-chain repertoires were profiled. Of the eight sequenced donors, seven were found to be HCMV-seropositive and one was found to be HCMV-seronegative. Randomly selected healthy volunteers, three men and five women, were used as the eight sequenced donors. Illumina HiSeq 2000/2500, MiSeq or NextSeq was used to sequence libraries as 2 x 150 bp reads.

To determine HCMV serostatus, a commercial ELISA kit was used to detect HCMV-specific IgG in serum. Ficoll density gradient centrifugation was used to isolate peripheral blood mononuclear cells from blood. Broad study findings and their caveats: In about 6 donors, the dominant CD3+CD56+NKG2C+ clonotypes were found to rank among the top 10 CD8+ clonotypes and to make up about 1.0-8% of CD8+ T cells. Those dominant clonotypes were again the most abundant among CD3+CD56-NKG2C+ cells in a few donors, at about 28.3-65%. It remained unclear whether the expanded NKG2C-expressing T cell clones were specific for HCMV antigens.

Sequencer: Illumina HiSeq 2000. TCR beta cDNA libraries were prepared using 5'RACE template switching, which introduced a universal primer site and unique molecular identifiers. Synthesis of cDNA was primed from the TCR beta constant segment and was followed by two consecutive PCR amplification steps. As for the original processing: Reads were demultiplexed and grouped by UMI with MIGEC, and clonotypes were assembled and quantified with MiTCR. To remove erroneous sequences, TCR cDNA sequences were retained only when supported by two or more reads. The tcR package was used for downstream repertoire analysis, and clonotypes were matched between fractions using CDR3 nucleotide sequence together with V segment. VDJmatch was used to annotate antigen specificity against VDJdb, with one amino acid substitution in CDR3 permitted. One entry per CDR3 protein sequence results from the TCRdb reprocessing of the reads, with DNA left out. TCRdb's processing, not the authors', yielded these V and J calls. This sample's table has entries for some 280,000 distinct CDR3 sequences. Approximately 0.39% of the sample is taken by the ten largest.

Counted from cysteine to phenylalanine, this CDR3 has 15 amino acids. The DNA sequence is not available. As to this clonotype: What antigen it recognizes has not been identified.

The receptor was isolated from a man younger than 35 in good health. Donor details come from another sample of the same person, matched by shared clones. The V and J genes are TRBV12-3 or TRBV12-4 and TRBJ2-2. What was sequenced was blood T cells: a sorted CD56 or NKG2C T cell subset, CD4+ or CD8+ T cells, or bulk PBMC T cells (not recorded which). The CDR3 amino acid sequence is: CATSERHPNTGELFF.